The T cell receptor beta chain under discussion was sequenced for a study of cytomegalovirus exposure and HLA in healthy donors. Whole-study findings and limits: Highly shared sequence variants in one cluster were likely a sequencing artifact. Most subjects had HLA-A and HLA-B alleles reportedly predicted accurately by TCR beta sequences.

PCR employed 60 Vbeta and 13 Jbeta primers. Here immunoSEQ multiplex PCR was the method, and the copy in TCRdb shows in-frame clones only, minus some. The sample includes about 150,000 clones, around 68% of them seen just once. V lost 10 bases, J lost 6 bases, and 16 bases lay in between. This CDR3 comprises 13 residues. The germline gives CDR1 MDHEN, CDR2 SYDVKM. A remark on this clone: No antigen is known for it.

The clonotype comes from a man aged 30 to 39 in good health and CMV-seropositive. Sequencing was done on a sample of PBMCs. The chain has TRBV28 and TRBJ1-5; D gene uncertain. The DNA for the CDR3 is TGTGCCATTAGTTTAGACGGAGTTCAGCCCCAGCATTTT. Residues: CAISLDGVQPQHF.